The TCR beta chain under discussion was sequenced for a study of T cells after yellow fever vaccination. Study-wide points: The CD4 and CD8 compartments had a small share of their clonotypes in common. Most primary-vaccination clones reappeared after the booster (approximately 97% CD4, 88% CD8). On re-exposure, the response was weaker but peaked faster, at day 5 versus 15. Repertoires sorted by FACS could include abundant clonotypes that are contaminants from the bulk population.

TCRdb reprocessed the 5' RACE reads via MiXCR and lists one record per CDR3 protein. Of approximately 610,000 distinct CDR3 sequences listed, less than 20% are singletons. With regard to this clonotype: The antigen is unknown.

This material consisted of PBMCs, taken less than 6 days after the first yellow fever vaccination. The receptor was derived from a man aged 18 to 29 who received the YFV17D yellow fever vaccine.

The CDR3 DNA reads TGTGCCAGCAGCGGACCCGGGACAGGGAGGTCCTACGAGCAGTACGTC. It yields the protein CASSGPGTGRSYEQYV. The J gene is TRBJ2-7, the V gene TRBV6-1; TRBD1 aligns across 9 bases. CDR3 size: 16 residues. Germline CDR1 is MNHNS and CDR2 is SASEGT. The ends lost 6 bases at V and 1 base at J; junction bases unmatched: 10.